This is a list of T cell receptor beta chains from one sample in a study of CD8+CD57+ T cells in acquired aplastic anemia. One entry per CDR3 protein, called by TCRdb with MiXCR from the reads. The data hold 450,000 to 600,000 distinct CDR3 sequences, with 25% to 40% observed a single time. The material sequenced was sorted CD4+, CD8+, or CD8+CD57+ T cells (not recorded which) from PBMCs. The receptors originated from a human donor with aplastic anemia. Both conserved end residues are part of each CDR3. The D gene is left open where the match is weak. Part of the rows lack a size; the others show once, few, many or a class for expanded clones.

clone size	V gene	J gene	D gene	CDR3 protein	CDR3 DNA
many	TRBV5-1	TRBJ2-7	TRBD1	CASSSLRDRAHEQYF	TGCGCCAGCAGCTCACTCCGGGACAGGGCCCACGAGCAGTACTTC
few	TRBV4-2	TRBJ1-1	TRBD1	CASSRGDRDFTEAFF	TGTGCCAGCAGCCGCGGGGACAGGGATTTTACGGAAGCTTTCTTT
many	TRBV9	TRBJ1-6	NA	CASSVAGENSPLHF	TGTGCCAGCAGCGTAGCGGGGGAGAATTCACCCCTCCACTTT
NA	TRBV2	TRBJ1-4	NA	CASSQRRNEKLFF	TGTGCCAGCTCCCAGAGGCGTAATGAAAAACTGTTTTTT
few	TRBV2	TRBJ1-2	TRBD1	CASILTGGASHGYTF	TGTGCCAGCATCCTAACAGGGGGCGCGTCCCATGGCTACACCTTC
few	TRBV30	TRBJ1-2	NA	CAWTRGPSGYTF	TGTGCCTGGACACGGGGCCCCTCCGGCTACACCTTC
NA	TRBV12-3/TRBV12-4	TRBJ1-6	TRBD1	CASSQTGGNNSPLHF	TGTGCCAGCAGCCAGACAGGGGGCAATAATTCACCCCTCCACTTT
many	TRBV5-1	TRBJ2-7	NA	CASSLEAGPSYEQYF	TGCGCCAGCAGCTTGGAGGCAGGGCCTTCCTACGAGCAGTACTTC
few	TRBV20-1	TRBJ2-7	NA	CSASGDGHYEQYF	TGCAGTGCTAGCGGCGACGGACACTACGAGCAGTACTTC
NA	TRBV7-3	TRBJ2-5	TRBD1	CASSLRGPSQGARETQYF	TGTGCCAGCAGCTTAAGAGGCCCCAGCCAGGGGGCTCGGGAGACCCAGTACTTC
NA	TRBV7-7	TRBJ2-2	NA	CASSWSAGSAGELFF	TGTGCTAGCAGTTGGTCAGCTGGGTCGGCCGGGGAGCTGTTTTTT
once	TRBV7-4	TRBJ1-5	NA	CASSSIPGPRQPQHF	TGTGCCAGCAGTTCCATTCCGGGACCAAGACAGCCCCAGCATTTT
NA	TRBV29-1	TRBJ1-6	NA	CSPPGQAYNSPLHF	TGCAGCCCTCCGGGACAAGCGTATAATTCACCCCTCCACTTT
many	TRBV29-1	TRBJ1-6	NA	CSVEREVSPLHF	TGCAGCGTAGAGCGGGAGGTTTCACCCCTCCACTTT
many	TRBV15	TRBJ2-7	NA	CATSGRGDPYEQYF	TGTGCCACCAGCGGGAGGGGGGATCCCTACGAGCAGTACTTC
few	TRBV5-1	TRBJ2-7	TRBD2	CASSLGSPSGTAYEQYF	TGCGCCAGCAGCTTGGGTAGCCCTAGCGGGACCGCCTACGAGCAGTACTTC
NA	TRBV2	TRBJ1-6	TRBD1	CARGTGAENSPLHF	TGTGCTAGAGGGACAGGTGCTGAAAATTCACCCCTCCACTTT
NA	TRBV2	TRBJ1-2	NA	CPSSPLGGAIGYTF	TGTCCCAGCAGCCCACTAGGGGGGGCGATCGGCTACACCTTC
few	TRBV6-1	TRBJ2-1	TRBD2	CASSEWAGGPLNNEQFF	TGTGCCAGCAGTGAATGGGCGGGAGGGCCACTTAATAATGAGCAGTTCTTC
many	TRBV7-2	TRBJ1-2	NA	CASSLARPGSRKGYTF	TGTGCCAGCAGCTTAGCTCGGCCGGGAAGTAGAAAAGGCTACACCTTC
few	TRBV2	TRBJ2-3	TRBD2	CASSLSSGGSTDTQYF	TGTGCCAGCAGTTTGTCTAGCGGGGGGTCCACAGATACGCAGTATTTT
few	TRBV10-3	TRBJ1-1	NA	CASSTMQLHTEAFF	TGTGCCAGCAGTACTATGCAGCTTCACACTGAAGCTTTCTTT
NA	TRBV11-1	TRBJ2-1	TRBD2	CASSISAGGTHDEQFF	TGTGCCAGCAGCATATCAGCGGGAGGAACGCACGATGAGCAGTTCTTC
NA	TRBV19	TRBJ1-5	NA	CASSIGPGKNQPQHF	TGTGCCAGTAGTATCGGGCCAGGGAAAAATCAGCCCCAGCATTTT
many	TRBV2	TRBJ1-5	NA	CASRPTGDWSNQPQHF	TGTGCCAGCAGACCCACCGGGGACTGGAGCAATCAGCCCCAGCATTTT
NA	TRBV29-1	TRBJ1-1	NA	CSVEFGQEAFF	TGCAGCGTTGAGTTCGGACAAGAAGCTTTCTTT
few	TRBV20-1	TRBJ2-7	TRBD2	CSATNTEAGVSSEQYF	TGCAGTGCTACAAATACAGAAGCGGGGGTCTCCTCCGAGCAGTACTTC
many	TRBV7-2	TRBJ1-1	TRBD1	CASSLGQGGGGEAFF	TGTGCCAGCAGCTTAGGACAGGGAGGGGGAGGTGAAGCTTTCTTT
NA	TRBV12-3/TRBV12-4	TRBJ2-7	TRBD1	CASSPTGALTYEQYF	TGTGCCAGCAGTCCCACAGGGGCCCTGACCTACGAGCAGTACTTC